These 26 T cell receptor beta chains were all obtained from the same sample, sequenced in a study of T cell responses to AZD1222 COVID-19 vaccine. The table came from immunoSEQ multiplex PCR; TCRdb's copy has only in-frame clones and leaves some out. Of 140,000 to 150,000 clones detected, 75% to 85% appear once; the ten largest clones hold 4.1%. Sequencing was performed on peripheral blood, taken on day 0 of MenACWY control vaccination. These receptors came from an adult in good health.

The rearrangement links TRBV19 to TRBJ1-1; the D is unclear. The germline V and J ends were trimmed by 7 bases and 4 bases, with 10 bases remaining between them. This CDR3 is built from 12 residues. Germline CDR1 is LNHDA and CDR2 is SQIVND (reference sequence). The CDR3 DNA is TGTGCCAGTATGGCATGGGGCACTGAAGCTTTCTTT. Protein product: CASMAWGTEAFF.

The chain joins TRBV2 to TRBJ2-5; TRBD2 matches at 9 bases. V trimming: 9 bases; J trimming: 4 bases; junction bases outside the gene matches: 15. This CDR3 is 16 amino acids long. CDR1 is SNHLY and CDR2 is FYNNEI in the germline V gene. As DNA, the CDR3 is TGTGCCAGTCAGTCTAGGGCGGGGGGGCCAGGAGAGACCCAGTACTTC. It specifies CASQSRAGGPGETQYF.

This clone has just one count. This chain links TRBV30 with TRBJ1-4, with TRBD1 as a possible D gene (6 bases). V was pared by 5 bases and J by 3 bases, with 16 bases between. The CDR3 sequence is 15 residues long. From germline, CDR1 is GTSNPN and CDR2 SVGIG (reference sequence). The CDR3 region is CAWSRRGHPNEKLFF. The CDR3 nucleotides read TGTGCCTGGTCCCGCCGGGGACATCCTAATGAAAAACTGTTTTTT.

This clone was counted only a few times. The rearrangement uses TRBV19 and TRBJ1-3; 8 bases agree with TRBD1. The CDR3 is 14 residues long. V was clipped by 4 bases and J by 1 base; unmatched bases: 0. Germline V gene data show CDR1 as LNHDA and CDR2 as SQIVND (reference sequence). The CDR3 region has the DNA TGTGCCAGTAGTAGGACAGGGTCTGGAAACACCATATATTTT. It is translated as CASSRTGSGNTIYF. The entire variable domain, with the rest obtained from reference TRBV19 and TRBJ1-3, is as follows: DGGITQSPKYLFRKEGQNVTLSCEQNLNHDAMYWYRQDPGQGLRLIYYSQIVNDFQKGDIAEGYSVSREKKESFPLTVTSAQKNPTAFYLCASSRTGSGNTIYFGEGSWLTVV.

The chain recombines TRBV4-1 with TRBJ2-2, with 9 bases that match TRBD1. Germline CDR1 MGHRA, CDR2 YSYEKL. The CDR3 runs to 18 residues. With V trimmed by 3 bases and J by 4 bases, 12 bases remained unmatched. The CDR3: CASSHQRYRGQSTGELFF. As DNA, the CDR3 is TGCGCCAGCAGCCACCAACGATACAGGGGGCAAAGCACCGGGGAGCTGTTTTTT.

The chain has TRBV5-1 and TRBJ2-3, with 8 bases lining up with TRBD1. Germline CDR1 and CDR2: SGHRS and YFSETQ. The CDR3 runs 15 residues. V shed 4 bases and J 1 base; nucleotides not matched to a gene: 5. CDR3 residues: CASSSLTGGTDTQYF. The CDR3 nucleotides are TGCGCCAGCAGCAGCTTGACAGGGGGCACAGATACGCAGTATTTT.

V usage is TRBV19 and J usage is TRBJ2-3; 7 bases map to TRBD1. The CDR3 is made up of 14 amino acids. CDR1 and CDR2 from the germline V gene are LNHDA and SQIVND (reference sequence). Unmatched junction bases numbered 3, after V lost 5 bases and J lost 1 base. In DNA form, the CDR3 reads TGTGCCAGTAGTTTCGGACAGGGCACAGATACGCAGTATTTT. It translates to CASSFGQGTDTQYF.

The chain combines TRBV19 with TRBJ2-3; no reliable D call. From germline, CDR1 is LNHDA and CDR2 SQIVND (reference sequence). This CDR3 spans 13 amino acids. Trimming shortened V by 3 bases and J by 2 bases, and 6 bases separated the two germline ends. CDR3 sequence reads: CASSMGPTDTQYF. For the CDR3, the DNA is TGTGCCAGTAGTATGGGCCCCACAGATACGCAGTATTTT.

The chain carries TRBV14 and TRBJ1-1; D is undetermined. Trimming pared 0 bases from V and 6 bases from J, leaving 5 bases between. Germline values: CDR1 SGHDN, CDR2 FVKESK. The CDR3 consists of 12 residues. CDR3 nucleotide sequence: TGTGCCAGCAGCCAAGAAAGGTCTGAAGCTTTCTTT. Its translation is CASSQERSEAFF.

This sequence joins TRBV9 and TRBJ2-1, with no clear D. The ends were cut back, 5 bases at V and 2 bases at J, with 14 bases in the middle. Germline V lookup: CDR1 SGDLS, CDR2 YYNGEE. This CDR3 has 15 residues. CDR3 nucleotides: TGTGCCAGCAGTCCCGCCGCGGCGCCCTACAATGAGCAGTTCTTC. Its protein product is CASSPAAAPYNEQFF.

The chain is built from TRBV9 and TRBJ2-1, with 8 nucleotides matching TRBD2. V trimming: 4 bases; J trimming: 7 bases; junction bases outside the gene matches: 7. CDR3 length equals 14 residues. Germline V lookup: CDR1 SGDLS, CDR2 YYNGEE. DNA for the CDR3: TGTGCCAGCAGCCGGGGGCCGGGAGGGAATGAGCAGTTCTTC. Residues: CASSRGPGGNEQFF.

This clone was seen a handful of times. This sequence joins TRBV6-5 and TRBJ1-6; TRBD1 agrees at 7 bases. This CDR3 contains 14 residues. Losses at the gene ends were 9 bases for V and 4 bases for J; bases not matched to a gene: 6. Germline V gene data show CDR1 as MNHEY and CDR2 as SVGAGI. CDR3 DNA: TGTGCCAGTAAAACAGGGGCTTATAATTCACCCCTCCACTTT. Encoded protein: CASKTGAYNSPLHF.

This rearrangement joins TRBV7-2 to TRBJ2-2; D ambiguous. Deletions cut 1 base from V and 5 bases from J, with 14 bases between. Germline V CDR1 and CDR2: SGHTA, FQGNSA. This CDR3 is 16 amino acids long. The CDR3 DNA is TGTGCCAGCAGCTTAGTTTACTACCTAGAGACCGGGGAGCTGTTTTTT. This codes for CASSLVYYLETGELFF.

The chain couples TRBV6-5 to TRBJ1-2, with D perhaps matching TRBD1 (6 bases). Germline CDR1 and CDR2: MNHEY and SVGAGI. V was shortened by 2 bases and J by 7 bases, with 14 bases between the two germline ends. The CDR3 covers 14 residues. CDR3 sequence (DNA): TGTGCCAGCAGTTACCGGCAACAGGGTCTTGGCTACACCTTC. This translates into CASSYRQQGLGYTF.

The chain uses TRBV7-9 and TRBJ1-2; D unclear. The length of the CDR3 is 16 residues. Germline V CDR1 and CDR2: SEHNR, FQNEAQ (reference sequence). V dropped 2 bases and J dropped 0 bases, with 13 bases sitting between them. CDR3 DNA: TGTGCCAGCAGCTTATTGCGGACGCAGACTAACTATGGCTACACCTTC. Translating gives CASSLLRTQTNYGYTF.

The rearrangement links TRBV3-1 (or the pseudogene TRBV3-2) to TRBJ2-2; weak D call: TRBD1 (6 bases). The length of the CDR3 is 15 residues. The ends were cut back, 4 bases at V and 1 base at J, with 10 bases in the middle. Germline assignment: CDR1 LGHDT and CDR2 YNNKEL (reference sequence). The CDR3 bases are TGTGCCAGCAGCCTCGGACAGTTGAACACCGGGGAGCTGTTTTTT. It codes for CASSLGQLNTGELFF.

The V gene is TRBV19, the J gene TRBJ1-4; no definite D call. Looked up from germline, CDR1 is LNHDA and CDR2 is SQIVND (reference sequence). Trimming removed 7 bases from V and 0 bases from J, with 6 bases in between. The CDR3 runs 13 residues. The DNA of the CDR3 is TGTGCCAGTATTGGGGCAACTAATGAAAAACTGTTTTTT. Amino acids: CASIGATNEKLFF.

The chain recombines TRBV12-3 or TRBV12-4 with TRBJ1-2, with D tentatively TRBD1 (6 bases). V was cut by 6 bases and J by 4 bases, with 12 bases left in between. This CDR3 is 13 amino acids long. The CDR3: CASSTTQGYGYTF. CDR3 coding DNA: TGTGCCAGCAGCACGACACAGGGCTATGGCTACACCTTC.

DNA for the CDR3: TGTGCCAGCAGTCCCGGAGCGGGGGCTGGGGAAAAACTGTTTTTT. Translation gives CASSPGAGAGEKLFF. The chain couples TRBV28 to TRBJ1-4, with D maybe TRBD1 (6 bases). There are 15 residues in the CDR3. V was cut by 5 bases and J by 8 bases, with 18 bases left in between. Germline V gene sequence: CDR1 MDHEN, CDR2 SYDVKM.

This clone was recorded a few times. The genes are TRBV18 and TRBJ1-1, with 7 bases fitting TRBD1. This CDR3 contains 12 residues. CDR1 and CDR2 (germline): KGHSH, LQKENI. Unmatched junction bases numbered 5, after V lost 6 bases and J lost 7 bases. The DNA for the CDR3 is TGTGCCAGCTCCCCCGGACAGGTTGAAGCTTTCTTT. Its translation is CASSPGQVEAFF.

The DNA for the CDR3 is TGTGCCAGCAGTCTCACCCCGGCAACTAATGAAAAACTGTTTTTT. This codes for CASSLTPATNEKLFF. The chain recombines TRBV6-5 with TRBJ1-4; the D is unclear. The CDR3 extends over 15 amino acids. V lost 5 bases, J lost 0 bases, and 10 bases lay in between. The germline V gene has CDR1 MNHEY and CDR2 SVGAGI.

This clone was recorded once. CDR3 DNA sequence: TGCGCCAGCAGCTTGGGACAGGGGCAGGTTATAGAGACCCAGTACTTC. As protein: CASSLGQGQVIETQYF. V usage is TRBV5-1 and J usage is TRBJ2-5, with TRBD1 matching 8 bases. CDR3 length: 16 amino acids. Germline trimming cut 0 bases from V and 4 bases from J; bases unmatched to any gene: 8. Germline V gene sequence: CDR1 SGHRS, CDR2 YFSETQ. Filled out from reference TRBV5-1 and TRBJ2-5, the complete variable domain reads KAGVTQTPRYLIKTRGQQVTLSCSPISGHRSVSWYQQTPGQGLQFLFEYFSETQRNKGNFPGRFSGRQFSNSRSEMNVSTLELGDSALYLCASSLGQGQVIETQYFGPGTRLLVL.

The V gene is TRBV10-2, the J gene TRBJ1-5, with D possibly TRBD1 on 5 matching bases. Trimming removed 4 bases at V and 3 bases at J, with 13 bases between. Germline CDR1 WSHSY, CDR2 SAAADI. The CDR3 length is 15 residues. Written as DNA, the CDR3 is TGCGCCAGCAGTGGGGGCGTGAAGAACAATCAGCCCCAGCATTTT. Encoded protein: CASSGGVKNNQPQHF.

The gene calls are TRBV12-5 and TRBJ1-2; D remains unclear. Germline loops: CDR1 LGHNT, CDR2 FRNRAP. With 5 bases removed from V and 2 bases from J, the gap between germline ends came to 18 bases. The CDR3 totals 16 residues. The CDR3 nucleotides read TGTGCTAGTGGTCCGCTTTTGAGGCTAGGCAACTATGGCTACACCTTC. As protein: CASGPLLRLGNYGYTF. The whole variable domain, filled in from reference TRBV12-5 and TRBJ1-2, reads DARVTQTPRHKVTEMGQEVTMRCQPILGHNTVFWYRQTMMQGLELLAYFRNRAPLDDSGMPKDRFSAEMPDATLATLKIQPSEPRDSAVYFCASGPLLRLGNYGYTFGSGTRLTVV.

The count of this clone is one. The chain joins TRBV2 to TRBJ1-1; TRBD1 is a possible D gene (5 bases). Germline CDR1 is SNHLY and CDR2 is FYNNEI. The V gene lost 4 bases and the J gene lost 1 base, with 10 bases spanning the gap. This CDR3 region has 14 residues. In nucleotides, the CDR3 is TGTGCCAGCAGTGGGACAACCCGGAACACTGAAGCTTTCTTT. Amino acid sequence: CASSGTTRNTEAFF.

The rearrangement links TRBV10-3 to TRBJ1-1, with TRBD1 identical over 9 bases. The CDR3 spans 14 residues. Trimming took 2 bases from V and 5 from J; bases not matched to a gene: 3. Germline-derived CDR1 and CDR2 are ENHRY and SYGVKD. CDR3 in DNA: TGTGCCATCAGTGAGGGACAGGGGAAGACTGAAGCTTTCTTT. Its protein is CAISEGQGKTEAFF.